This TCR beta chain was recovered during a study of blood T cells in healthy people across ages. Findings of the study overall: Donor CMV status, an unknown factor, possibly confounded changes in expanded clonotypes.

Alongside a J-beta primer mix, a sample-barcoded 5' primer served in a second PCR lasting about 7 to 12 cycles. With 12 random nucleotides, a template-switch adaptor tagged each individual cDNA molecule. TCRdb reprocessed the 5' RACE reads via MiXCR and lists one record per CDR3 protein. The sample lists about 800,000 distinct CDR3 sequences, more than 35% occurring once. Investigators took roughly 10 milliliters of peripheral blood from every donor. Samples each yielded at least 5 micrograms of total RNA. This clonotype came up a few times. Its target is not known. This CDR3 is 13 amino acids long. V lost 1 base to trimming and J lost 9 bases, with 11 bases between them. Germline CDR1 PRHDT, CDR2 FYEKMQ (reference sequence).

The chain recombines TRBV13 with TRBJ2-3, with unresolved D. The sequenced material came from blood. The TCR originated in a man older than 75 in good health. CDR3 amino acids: CASSLVTERTQYF. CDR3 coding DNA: TGTGCCAGCAGCTTAGTGACCGAGAGGACGCAGTATTTT. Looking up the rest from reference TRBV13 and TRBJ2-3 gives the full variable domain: AAGVIQSPRHLIKEKRETATLKCYPIPRHDTVYWYQQGPGQDPQFLISFYEKMQSDKGSIPDRFSAQQFSDYHSELNMSSLELGDSALYFCASSLVTERTQYFGPGTRLTVL.